This T cell receptor beta chain was sequenced for a study of blood T cell repertoires in COVID-19 (dated by TCRdb to 2018 to 2020). General notes on the study: Samples from collaborators originated in the United States, Italy and Spain and spanned both the acute and convalescent phases of COVID-19. The material from the prospective study consisted of cDNA or gDNA derived from T cells, B-cell-depleted T cells, or PBMCs. Deeply sampled blood TCRbeta repertoires from subjects exposed to, actively infected with, or recovered from COVID-19 were included in the dataset. A freely available public database, intended as a resource for researchers studying the immune response to SARS-CoV-2, is where the repertoires were released. Samples were obtained from the ongoing ImmuneRACE study (first 160 participants) and from 1,254 subjects provided by 6 global collaborators. Nearly every sample came with metadata listing a de-identified subject ID, COVID-19 status, age in years and sex. HLA class I and class II types, where available, came from metadata supplied by the sample provider rather than from assay-based typing.

The V end gives up 10 bases and the J end 5 bases, leaving 21 bases in the junction not matched to a gene. The CDR3 has 17 amino acids, counting the end cysteine and phenylalanine. Only the CDR3 part of the read is kept: 51 bases, read in frame from the first base. From the germline V gene, CDR1 is ENHRY and CDR2 is SYGVKD. General study outcomes and caveats: How much clinical and demographic metadata was included differed by source and by participant, and the metadata was provided uncurated.

TCRbeta CDR3 regions were amplified from genomic DNA by means of the immunoSEQ Assay, a bias-controlled multiplex PCR. As for how the authors treated the data: Nucleated cell counts per sample were estimated from amplification of reference gene primers within the assay. To quantify the absolute abundance of each unique TCRbeta CDR3 rearrangement, sequence reads were collapsed and filtered. For each sample, productive Simpson clonality was calculated by taking the square root of Simpson's diversity index across productive rearrangements. TCRdb took this table from immuneACCESS and kept in-frame rearrangements with V and J called. Such tables lack part of the clones; where checked against another copy, unresolved V genes explain under half of the gap, and the rest is unexplained. V and J calls and clone size are given by that table; D and trimming were obtained from the DNA. For this sample there are 290,000 or so clones; roughly nine tenths appear just once. Of the sample, roughly 2.1% falls within the top ten clones.

Concerning this clone: Its cognate antigen has yet to be identified. Base qualities were left out, and no much larger clone turns up one base away.

Whole blood was collected in K2EDTA tubes by collaborating institutions according to the institutions' own protocols. For TCRbeta analysis, collaborator samples were shipped as frozen whole blood, as isolated PBMCs, or as DNA extracted from either sample type. The sample comprised peripheral blood. The rearranged segments are TRBV10-3 and TRBJ2-5; 8 bases in between match TRBD1. This TCR was recovered from a man between 18 and 29 years old with active or convalescent COVID-19. The CDR3 region: CATSTGGSGSPSETQYF. The DNA is as follows: TGTGCCACCTCAACAGGGGGATCTGGATCACCCTCTGAGACCCAGTACTTC.